The 22 T cell receptor beta chains below all came from one sample that was sequenced in a study of blood T cell repertoires in COVID-19. Measured with immunoSEQ multiplex PCR; TCRdb has only the in-frame clones, and not every one. The data show fewer than 65,000 clones, more than 80% seen once. The source material was peripheral blood. These receptors originate from a woman aged 55-69 years with COVID-19, enrolled during active disease.

This clone was seen a few times. The chain carries TRBV6-4 and TRBJ2-1; 9 bases match TRBD1. The CDR3 contains 14 residues. The V segment lost 3 bases and the J segment 10 bases; nucleotides outside the gene matches: 7. CDR1 is MRHNA and CDR2 is SNTAGT in the germline V gene. The CDR3 region has the DNA TGTGCCAGCAGTGATGGACAGGGGTCCGGGGAGCAGTTCTTC. This gives the protein CASSDGQGSGEQFF.

The chain couples TRBV10-1 to TRBJ1-1; TRBD1 might be the D (6 bases). In germline, CDR1 is WNHNN, CDR2 SYGVQD (reference sequence). The length of the CDR3 is 16 residues. V was shortened by 7 bases and J by 5 bases, with 23 bases between the two germline ends. CDR3 bases: TGCGCCAGCACAGAAACAGGGAACCCGCTCGAAACTGAAGCTTTCTTT. Translating it yields CASTETGNPLETEAFF.

This clone was found a few times. Other DNA sequences in this sample translate to the same CDR3. The V and J genes are TRBV24-1 and TRBJ1-5, with 10 bases identical to TRBD1. The CDR3 consists of 16 residues. Germline V CDR1 and CDR2: KGHDR, SFDVKD. V trimming: 3 bases; J trimming: 4 bases; junction bases outside the gene matches: 5. CDR3 region: CATSDPGTGDNQPQHF. Here the CDR3 DNA reads TGTGCCACCAGTGATCCCGGGACAGGGGATAATCAGCCCCAGCATTTT.

The chain has TRBV7-2 and TRBJ2-7; D possibly corresponds to TRBD1 (6 bases). Germline CDR1 is SGHTA and CDR2 is FQGNSA. CDR3 length equals 14 residues. Trimming removed 5 bases at V and 5 bases at J, with 16 bases between. The CDR3 DNA is TGTGCCAGCAGCCCACTTACAGGGTTCAACGAGCAGTACTTC. Its translation is CASSPLTGFNEQYF.

The rearrangement links TRBV7-9 to TRBJ2-3; D uncertain. Deletions cut 2 bases from V and 1 base from J, with 10 bases between. The CDR3 is made up of 15 amino acids. CDR1 is SEHNR, CDR2 FQNEAQ, per germline (reference sequence). The DNA for the CDR3 is TGTGCCAGCAGCTTAATTCCCCAGGGCACAGATACGCAGTATTTT. Translation: CASSLIPQGTDTQYF.

The chain carries TRBV9 and TRBJ1-6; 7 nucleotides align to TRBD1. Unmatched junction bases numbered 11, after V lost 4 bases and J lost 10 bases. From germline, CDR1 is SGDLS and CDR2 YYNGEE. The CDR3 totals 15 residues. The CDR3 coding sequence is TGTGCCAGCAGCCTCGAAGGGGGCCGCGAGTCACCCCTCCACTTT. This encodes CASSLEGGRESPLHF.

The CDR3 sequence: CASSDRGRWGYTF. The DNA for the CDR3 is TGTGCCAGCAGCGACAGGGGGCGGTGGGGCTACACCTTC. The V and J genes are TRBV28 and TRBJ1-2, with 10 bases lining up with TRBD1. The J segment lost 8 bases and the V segment lost 6 bases, leaving 6 bases of the junction unmatched. The CDR3 spans 13 residues. The germline V gene has CDR1 MDHEN and CDR2 SYDVKM.

This rearrangement joins TRBV2 to TRBJ1-3; D uncertain. Trimming left V 4 bases short and J 3 bases short, with 7 bases between. This CDR3 region has 13 residues. The germline CDR1 and CDR2 sequences are SNHLY and FYNNEI. In DNA, the CDR3 is TGTGCCAGCAGTGTAGACATTGGAAACACCATATATTTT. Protein product: CASSVDIGNTIYF. The entire variable domain, with the rest obtained from reference TRBV2 and TRBJ1-3, is as follows: EPEVTQTPSHQVTQMGQEVILRCVPISNHLYFYWYRQILGQKVEFLVSFYNNEISEKSEIFDDQFSVERPDGSNFTLKIRSTKLEDSAMYFCASSVDIGNTIYFGEGSWLTVV.

The rearrangement uses TRBV7-3 and TRBJ2-7, with a tentative D call TRBD2 (5 bases). There are 13 residues in the CDR3. The V gene's germline CDR1 is SGHTA and CDR2 FQGTGA. The V end lost 5 bases, the J end lost 4 bases, and 12 bases lay between the germline ends. CDR3 coding DNA: TGTGCCAGCAGCCCAGATCGGGGTTACGAGCAGTACTTC. Translating it yields CASSPDRGYEQYF.

This chain connects TRBV29-1 to TRBJ1-2, with TRBD1 identical over 9 bases. Germline CDR1 is SQVTM and CDR2 is ANQGSEA. The V and J ends lost 6 bases and 3 bases, in that order; junction bases with no gene match: 8. This CDR3 spans 14 amino acids. In DNA, the CDR3 is TGCAGCGTGGGTATGACAGGGGGGCACTATGGCTACACCTTC. Protein: CSVGMTGGHYGYTF.

The chain couples TRBV9 to TRBJ2-7; the D gene is possibly TRBD1 (6 bases). Germline V CDR1 and CDR2: SGDLS, YYNGEE. Trimming left V 4 bases short and J 0 bases short, with 11 bases between. The CDR3 extends over 14 amino acids. The CDR3: CASSPRTASYEQYF. The DNA of the CDR3 is TGTGCCAGCAGCCCTCGGACAGCCTCCTACGAGCAGTACTTC. The entire variable domain, with the rest obtained from reference TRBV9 and TRBJ2-7, is as follows: DSGVTQTPKHLITATGQRVTLRCSPRSGDLSVYWYQQSLDQGLQFLIQYYNGEERAKGNILERFSAQQFPDLHSELNLSSLELGDSALYFCASSPRTASYEQYFGPGTRLTVT.

V gene TRBV18 combines with J gene TRBJ2-2; TRBD1 is a possible D gene (6 bases). The V gene lost 0 bases and the J gene lost 3 bases, with 14 bases spanning the gap. Germline-derived CDR1 and CDR2 are KGHSH and LQKENI. This CDR3 is built from 17 residues. CDR3 nucleotides: TGTGCCAGCTCACCACCGAGGGCAGGGGTGGACACCGGGGAGCTGTTTTTT. This encodes CASSPPRAGVDTGELFF.

This rearrangement joins TRBV5-1 to TRBJ1-1, with 9 bases identical to TRBD1. The CDR3 has 14 amino acids. The V and J ends lost 3 bases and 1 base, in that order; junction bases with no gene match: 1. Germline CDR1 SGHRS, CDR2 YFSETQ. CDR3 sequence: CASSSGQGNTEAFF. The DNA of the CDR3 is TGCGCCAGCAGCTCGGGACAGGGGAACACTGAAGCTTTCTTT.

The chain combines TRBV10-2 with TRBJ2-1; 7 bases align to TRBD2. Looked up from germline, CDR1 is WSHSY and CDR2 is SAAADI. CDR3 length: 17 residues. The V and J ends lost 3 bases and 0 bases, in that order; junction bases with no gene match: 8. CDR3 region: CASSELAGFFSYNEQFF. CDR3 nucleotides: TGCGCCAGCAGTGAATTAGCGGGCTTCTTCTCCTACAATGAGCAGTTCTTC.

As DNA, the CDR3 is TGTGCCAGCAGCTTAACAGGGAATAGGGAGACCCAGTACTTC. This translates into CASSLTGNRETQYF. The genes are TRBV7-2 and TRBJ2-5; D is possibly TRBD1 (6 bases). The CDR3 has 14 residues. Per the germline V gene, CDR1 is SGHTA and CDR2 is FQGNSA. The V and J ends lost 2 bases and 5 bases respectively, with 12 bases between them. Variable domain in full (rest from reference TRBV7-2 and TRBJ2-5): GAGVSQSPSNKVTEKGKDVELRCDPISGHTALYWYRQSLGQGLEFLIYFQGNSAPDKSGLPSDRFSAERTGGSVSTLTIQRTQQEDSAVYLCASSLTGNRETQYFGPGTRLLVL.

This clone showed up just a few times. The rearrangement links TRBV7-3 to TRBJ2-3, with D possibly being TRBD2 (6 bases). The CDR3 loop spans 15 amino acids. Germline V gives CDR1 SGHTA, CDR2 FQGTGA. The ends were cut back, 5 bases at V and 0 bases at J, with 12 bases in the middle. The CDR3, as DNA: TGTGCCAGCAGCCAGTCCGGAGGGAGCACAGATACGCAGTATTTT. Encoded protein: CASSQSGGSTDTQYF. Full variable domain (outside the CDR3, taken from reference TRBV7-3 and TRBJ2-3): GAGVSQTPSNKVTEKGKYVELRCDPISGHTALYWYRQSLGQGPEFLIYFQGTGAADDSGLPNDRFFAVRPEGSVSTLKIQRTERGDSAVYLCASSQSGGSTDTQYFGPGTRLTVL.

This chain links TRBV15 with TRBJ2-1, with 10 bases aligning to TRBD2. The CDR3 runs to 18 residues. Unmatched junction bases numbered 10, after V lost 0 bases and J lost 5 bases. CDR1 and CDR2 from the germline V gene are LNHNV and YYDKDF (reference sequence). The CDR3 sequence: CATSRDVAGTSVHNEQFF. The CDR3 region has the DNA TGTGCCACCAGCAGAGATGTGGCCGGGACTAGCGTACACAATGAGCAGTTCTTC.

This chain uses TRBV4-1 with TRBJ2-7; 8 nucleotides match TRBD1. CDR1 MGHRA and CDR2 YSYEKL come from the germline V gene. V lost 4 bases to trimming and J lost 7 bases; unmatched junction nucleotides: 15. This CDR3 is 16 amino acids long. In nucleotides, the CDR3 is TGCGCCAGCAGCCCCGGACAGGGACCTTCCTACGTGGAGCAGTACTTC. Translated: CASSPGQGPSYVEQYF.

This chain connects TRBV7-9 to TRBJ2-1; 8 positions match TRBD1. Looked up from germline, CDR1 is SEHNR and CDR2 is FQNEAQ (reference sequence). CDR3 size: 14 residues. V lost 5 bases, J lost 7 bases, and 7 bases stayed unmatched. This CDR3 reads CASSPWTGRNEQFF. CDR3 sequence (DNA): TGTGCCAGCAGCCCTTGGACAGGGAGGAATGAGCAGTTCTTC.

V and J are TRBV6-6 and TRBJ1-2; 12 bases line up with TRBD1. The germline CDR1 and CDR2 sequences are MNHNY and SVGAGI (reference sequence). The CDR3 runs 16 residues. With 6 bases clipped from V and 5 bases from J, the junction kept 10 bases outside the gene matches. CDR3 sequence (DNA): TGTGCCAGCAGGCTTACCGGGACAGGGGGCGCTTATGGCTACACCTTC. As protein: CASRLTGTGGAYGYTF.

The rearrangement joins TRBV28 to TRBJ1-6; 10 bases line up with TRBD1. The V segment lost 6 bases and the J segment 7 bases; nucleotides outside the gene matches: 9. The germline V gene has CDR1 MDHEN and CDR2 SYDVKM. The CDR3 has 16 amino acids. CDR3 DNA sequence: TGTGCCAGCAGCCCCGAACAGGGACAGGGGAATTCACCCCTCCACTTT. This translates into CASSPEQGQGNSPLHF.

The chain employs TRBV2 and TRBJ1-5; 9 nucleotides line up with TRBD1. This CDR3 is 14 amino acids long. Germline-derived CDR1 and CDR2 are SNHLY and FYNNEI. Trimming at V came to 5 bases and at J to 5 bases, leaving 4 bases not matched to a gene. Here the CDR3 reads CASSPGQGYQPQHF. CDR3 in DNA: TGTGCCAGCAGTCCTGGACAGGGGTATCAGCCCCAGCATTTT.